The TCR beta chain under discussion was sequenced for a study of cytomegalovirus exposure and HLA in healthy donors (dated by TCRdb to 2016 to 2017). In terms of the full investigation: A later analysis indicated that the 100 to 150 validation repertoires were generated on the platform also employed for the approximately 700 repertoires of the first cohort. The aim of the study was to test whether cataloging public T cell receptors could identify signatures of past pathogen exposure. To predict cytomegalovirus infection status, the study combined high-throughput TCR immunosequencing, statistical association of individual TCRs with disease status, and machine learning. A separate validation cohort of roughly 120 different subjects was used in addition to the roughly 720-subject first cohort. Overall study outcomes, separate from this receptor: A few of the identified cytomegalovirus-associated TCR beta chains were confirmed in vitro to be specific for cytomegalovirus antigens. While some public TCRs were present in many individuals, most TCR sequences turned up only very rarely across donors. The validation cohort had no HLA typing available for a later analysis, so co-occurrence within that cohort was assessed over all 130 or so repertoires. In the study, approximately 160 TCR beta chains were listed as associated with cytomegalovirus. The authors suggested that the approach could potentially be extended to other disease states and immunological phenotypes. Cytomegalovirus status was reported to be diagnosed by the classifier with high specificity and sensitivity in both the original and validation cohorts. A later analysis found that TCRs clustered in the first cohort also tended to co-occur in the 95 to 150 validation repertoires, with 90% to 95% of cluster scores above 0.

Separate from the approximately 700-subject first cohort, the validation cohort of 90 to 150 subjects was the group to which the donors belonged. Preparation of the library involved the immunoSEQ multiplex PCR assay. For the original study's pipeline: To diagnose cytomegalovirus status from the catalog of TCR beta chain sequences, a statistical classification framework was built. The immuneACCESS repertoire file appears here via TCRdb, limited to in-frame rearrangements. These files lack a portion of the clones; in checked studies, under half of the deficit traces to unresolved V genes, and the cause of the others is not known. The V and J calls and the clone size are those of that table, but D and trimming were determined from the DNA. In all, the sample holds some 50,000 clones, and approximately 93% of those were seen once. The ten largest make up less than 6% of the sample. From a lookup of the germline V gene, CDR1 and CDR2 are LGHNT and FRNRAP. The CDR3 has 15 amino acids, counting the end cysteine and phenylalanine. Solely the CDR3 DNA is kept, with 45 bases framed from the first base. Trimming leaves V shorter by 2 bases and J shorter by 5 bases, with the junction holding 8 bases beyond the gene matches.

On this clone: This receptor's antigen is unknown. No clone much larger than this one lies a single base away; base qualities are absent.

Sequenced sample: PBMCs. The TCR sequence derives from a woman aged 18-29 years in good health and CMV-seronegative. The chain is encoded by TRBV12-5 joined to TRBJ2-5; the central 7 bases match TRBD1. The CDR3: CASGLPLTGTETQYF. DNA sequence: TGTGCTAGTGGTTTGCCCCTGACAGGGACGGAGACCCAGTACTTC.